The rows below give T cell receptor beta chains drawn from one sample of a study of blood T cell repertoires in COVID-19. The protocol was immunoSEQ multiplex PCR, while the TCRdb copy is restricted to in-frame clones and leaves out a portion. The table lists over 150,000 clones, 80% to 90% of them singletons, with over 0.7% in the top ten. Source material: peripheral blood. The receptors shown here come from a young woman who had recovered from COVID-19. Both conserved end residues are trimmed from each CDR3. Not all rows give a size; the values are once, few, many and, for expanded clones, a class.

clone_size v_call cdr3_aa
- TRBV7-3 ASGEGNNEQF
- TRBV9 ASSAPMTSGTQYEQF
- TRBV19 ASTSAAAYLLAGANVLT
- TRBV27 ASRPFSRDTYSPLH
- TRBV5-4 ASRPGTVNTGELF
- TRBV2 ASRGDNQPQH
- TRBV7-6 ASSAGLAGGPNSNEQF
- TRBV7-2 ASSLDRVTTDTQY
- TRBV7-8 ASSVRDSGDSNQPQH
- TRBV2 ASSDYMNTEAF
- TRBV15 ATSRPGQGNEKLF
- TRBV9 ASSVVQGLEETQY
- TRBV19 ASAKAAGANVLT
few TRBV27 ASSFGTGRANVLT
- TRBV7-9 ASSSARRTGAGSGNTIY
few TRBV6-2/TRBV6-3 ASSTTPTGGYEQY
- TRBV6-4 ASSDQGGIRGNEQF
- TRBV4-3 ASSHAGLAGIDEQF
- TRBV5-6 ASSFYRGRTGELF
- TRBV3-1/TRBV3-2 ASSQRRSFSAETQY
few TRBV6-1 ASSEPPGGNEQF
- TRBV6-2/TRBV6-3 ASSYTNGEGYT
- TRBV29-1 SVGTGATEAF
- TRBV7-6 ASSLKGGTEAF
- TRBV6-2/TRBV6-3 ASSYSSADTQY
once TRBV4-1 ASSQEDRGWGMNTEAF
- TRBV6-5 ASTPDRAGNTIY
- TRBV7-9 ASSLAPGRAIGNEQF
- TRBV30 AQRTGTDNSPLH
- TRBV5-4 ASSSPGQGTGANVLT
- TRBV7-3 ASSLTREVTEAF